This T cell receptor (beta chain) is from a study of T-cell reconstitution after alpha-beta-depleted transplantation in children. Study-wide results and caveats: Recipient T cells and thymic progenitors that survived gave rise to the high TCRbeta diversity observed at day 60 in some patients. About two months after transplant, alpha-beta T cells reportedly came from several hundred expanded graft clones. T-cell numbers and diversity, one year after transplant, stemmed largely from T cells that were newly produced.

This clonotype was counted at least ten times. No antigen is known for it. Unique molecular identifiers were incorporated into the prepared TCRbeta library. Each CDR3 protein gets one entry after TCRdb re-called the PCR reads with MiXCR. The repertoire consists of around 440,000 distinct CDR3 sequences, with 10% to 13% occurring once and the leading ten covering 2%. J gave up 1 base and V 4 bases, and 3 bases lay outside the gene matches. Germline V gene sequence: CDR1 MGHRA, CDR2 YSYEKL. This CDR3 region has 15 residues. The rearrangement joins TRBV4-1 to TRBJ2-2; 7 nucleotides match TRBD2. Sample: PBMCs, taken before TCRalphabeta/CD19-depleted stem cell transplant. The source is a child under 10 years old with inherited bone marrow failure, due to receive a stem cell transplant. CDR3 nucleotide sequence: TGCGCCAGCAGCCCTGTAGCGGGGAACACCGGGGAGCTGTTTTTT. It encodes CASSPVAGNTGELFF.